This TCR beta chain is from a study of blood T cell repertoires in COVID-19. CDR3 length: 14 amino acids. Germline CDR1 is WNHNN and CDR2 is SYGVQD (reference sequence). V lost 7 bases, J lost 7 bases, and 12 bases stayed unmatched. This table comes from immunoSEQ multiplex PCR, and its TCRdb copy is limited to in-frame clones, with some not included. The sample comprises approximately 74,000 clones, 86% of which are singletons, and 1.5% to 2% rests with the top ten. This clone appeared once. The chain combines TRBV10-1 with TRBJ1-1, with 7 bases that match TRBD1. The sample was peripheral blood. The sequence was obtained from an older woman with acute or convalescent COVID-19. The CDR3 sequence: CASIPPGGVGEAFF. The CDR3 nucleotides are TGCGCCAGCATACCTCCAGGGGGAGTTGGTGAAGCTTTCTTT.